The 9 T cell receptor beta chains presented below share a single source sample, sequenced in a study of T cell responses to AZD1222 COVID-19 vaccine. Here immunoSEQ multiplex PCR was the method, and the copy in TCRdb shows in-frame clones only, minus some. The sample lists some 190,000 clones, about 86% occurring once. Source: peripheral blood, taken on day 0 of AZD1222 vaccination. The source of these receptors is an adult in good health.

The chain recombines TRBV12-3 or TRBV12-4 with TRBJ2-7; possible D gene TRBD1, 6 bases. This CDR3 has 13 residues. V lost 3 bases and J lost 0, with 6 bases in between. CDR3 bases: TGTGCCAGCAGTTTGGACAGCTCCTACGAGCAGTACTTC. It translates to CASSLDSSYEQYF.

J is TRBJ1-2 and V is TRBV7-9; D may be TRBD1 (5 bases). Looked up from germline, CDR1 is SEHNR and CDR2 is FQNEAQ (reference sequence). The CDR3 loop spans 14 amino acids. Trimming pared 5 bases from V and 3 bases from J, leaving 13 bases between. The CDR3 DNA sequence: TGTGCCAGCAGCCCACCCTCAGGGCACTATGGCTACACCTTC. Its translation is CASSPPSGHYGYTF.

This rearrangement joins TRBV5-4 to TRBJ2-2; D perhaps matches TRBD1 (6 bases). This CDR3 contains 13 residues. V was cut by 9 bases and J by 6 bases, with 15 bases left in between. CDR1 and CDR2 (germline): SGHNT, YYREEE (reference sequence). The DNA for the CDR3 is TGTGCCACCAAAAAGGACAGCCCCGGGGAGCTGTTTTTT. It codes for CATKKDSPGELFF. Using reference TRBV5-4 and TRBJ2-2 for the parts outside the CDR3, the full variable domain is ETGVTQSPTHLIKTRGQQVTLRCSSQSGHNTVSWYQQALGQGPQFIFQYYREEENGRGNFPPRFSGLQFPNYSSELNVNALELDDSALYLCATKKDSPGELFFGEGSRLTVL.

The chain joins TRBV5-4 to TRBJ1-2; D remains ambiguous. The CDR3 has 15 amino acids. The germline V gene encodes CDR1 SGHNT and CDR2 YYREEE (reference sequence). Trimming stripped 0 bases from V and 7 bases from J, with 16 bases between. CDR3 DNA sequence: TGTGCCAGCAGCTTGGACCCCGGTGGGGTTGTTGGCTACACCTTC. Residues: CASSLDPGGVVGYTF.

The V and J genes are TRBV6-5 and TRBJ1-6, with 7 bases aligning to TRBD1. Germline CDR1 and CDR2: MNHEY and SVGAGI. The CDR3 contains 15 residues. With 6 bases clipped from V and 5 bases from J, the junction kept 7 bases outside the gene matches. The CDR3, as DNA: TGTGCCAGCAGCCGCGGGACAGAAGATAATTCACCCCTCCACTTT. Protein sequence: CASSRGTEDNSPLHF.

The CDR3 coding sequence is TGTGCCACCAGTGGTTTCGCAGGGGGCCTCTATGGCTACACCTTC. Protein: CATSGFAGGLYGYTF. This chain links TRBV24-1 with TRBJ1-2; 8 nucleotides align to TRBD1. The CDR3 has 15 amino acids. After removal of 5 bases from V and 4 bases from J, the junction contained 8 bases not matched to a gene. The germline V gene encodes CDR1 KGHDR and CDR2 SFDVKD.

V usage is TRBV2 and J usage is TRBJ2-5; D is possibly TRBD2 (7 bases). V lost 2 bases to trimming and J lost 0 bases, with 16 bases between them. Germline CDR1 SNHLY, CDR2 FYNNEI. CDR3 length equals 17 residues. CDR3 sequence reads: CASSESRRGGYQETQYF. The CDR3 coding sequence is TGTGCCAGCAGTGAATCCCGAAGGGGGGGGTACCAAGAGACCCAGTACTTC.

This clone was seen a single time. The chain couples TRBV29-1 to TRBJ1-1; possibly TRBD1 for D (5 bases). The germline V and J ends were trimmed by 6 bases and 4 bases, with 12 bases remaining between them. The CDR3 covers 12 residues. The germline gives CDR1 SQVTM, CDR2 ANQGSEA. The CDR3 here is CSVARGGTEAFF. The CDR3 region has the DNA TGCAGCGTGGCCCGGGGGGGCACTGAAGCTTTCTTT.

The chain is built from TRBV4-1 and TRBJ2-1; 8 bases fit TRBD2. Looked up from germline, CDR1 is MGHRA and CDR2 is YSYEKL. V shed 0 bases, J shed 3 bases, and the junction held 7 bases outside the gene matches. This CDR3 is built from 17 residues. The CDR3 coding sequence is TGCGCCAGCAGCCAAGATATCAGGACTAGCAGCTACAATGAGCAGTTCTTC. Amino acids: CASSQDIRTSSYNEQFF.